Listed here are 26 T cell receptor beta chains from one sample, sequenced in a study of CD8+ T cells in alopecia areata. Stated treatment: oral pan-JAK inhibitor, 5-10 mg twice daily. RNA was isolated and reverse transcribed to cDNA, the sequencing template. Assay: immunoSEQ multiplex PCR; the TCRdb copy retains only in-frame clones and omits some. Of about 190,000 clones listed, around three fifths were seen once; the top ten hold about 1.3%. Material: CD4+ T cells sorted from blood, obtained at approximately week 49, from a patient treated with tofacitinib. These receptors originate from a human donor with alopecia areata.

The sample holds a few counts of this clone. The V gene is TRBV7-9, the J gene TRBJ1-5; possible D gene TRBD1, 6 bases. The V and J ends lost 3 bases and 0 bases respectively, with 15 bases between them. CDR1 is SEHNR, CDR2 FQNEAQ, per germline (reference sequence). The CDR3 totals 17 residues. In DNA form, the CDR3 reads TGTGCCAGCAGCTTGGGACACCAGCGCCTTAGCAATCAGCCCCAGCATTTT. This encodes CASSLGHQRLSNQPQHF.

The chain carries TRBV25-1 and TRBJ2-2, with TRBD1 as a possible D gene (5 bases). V shed 5 bases and J shed 7 bases, with 8 bases lying between them. The germline V gene encodes CDR1 MGHDK and CDR2 SYGVNS. The length of the CDR3 is 12 residues. CDR3: CASSRGFGELFF. The DNA of the CDR3 is TGTGCCAGCAGTAGGGGCTTCGGGGAGCTGTTTTTT.

This sequence joins TRBV10-3 and TRBJ2-1, with 10 bases lining up with TRBD1. The germline V gene encodes CDR1 ENHRY and CDR2 SYGVKD. V was clipped by 4 bases and J by 7 bases; unmatched bases: 7. There are 15 residues in the CDR3. The CDR3 coding sequence is TGTGCCATCAGTGGGGGACAGGGGAATAGGAATGAGCAGTTCTTC. Protein sequence: CAISGGQGNRNEQFF.

This chain uses TRBV2 with TRBJ2-5; 12 bases align to TRBD1. Per the germline V gene, CDR1 is SNHLY and CDR2 is FYNNEI. The CDR3 sequence is 12 residues long. The J segment lost 4 bases and the V segment lost 9 bases, leaving 0 bases of the junction unmatched. In DNA, the CDR3 is TGTGCCAGGGGACAGGGGGCAGAGACCCAGTACTTC. Amino acid sequence: CARGQGAETQYF.

This clone is classed as medium-sized. J is TRBJ2-4 and V is TRBV7-2, with D perhaps TRBD2 (6 bases). V dropped 2 bases and J dropped 6 bases, with 14 bases sitting between them. The CDR3 has 15 amino acids. Per the germline V gene, CDR1 is SGHTA and CDR2 is FQGNSA. The CDR3 is CASSLKLGGINIQYF. CDR3 nucleotide sequence: TGTGCCAGCAGCTTAAAGCTCGGGGGTATAAACATTCAGTACTTC. Supplemented by reference TRBV7-2 and TRBJ2-4, the full variable domain reads GAGVSQSPSNKVTEKGKDVELRCDPISGHTALYWYRQSLGQGLEFLIYFQGNSAPDKSGLPSDRFSAERTGGSVSTLTIQRTQQEDSAVYLCASSLKLGGINIQYFGAGTRLSVL.

V is TRBV25-1 and J is TRBJ1-1; D remains unclear. The V gene's germline CDR1 is MGHDK and CDR2 SYGVNS. Trimming took 5 bases from V and 4 from J, leaving 2 bases between them. There are 10 residues in the CDR3. CDR3 bases: TGTGCCAGCAGTTCCACTGAAGCTTTCTTT. It codes for CASSSTEAFF.

A single count supports this clone. V is TRBV10-3 and J is TRBJ2-7; 8 bases line up with TRBD2. The CDR3 contains 15 residues. Germline CDR1 reads ENHRY; CDR2 reads SYGVKD. After removal of 2 bases from V and 0 bases from J, the junction contained 3 bases not matched to a gene. For the CDR3, the DNA is TGTGCCATCAGTGAGCGGGGGGGGAGCTCCTACGAGCAGTACTTC. It yields the protein CAISERGGSSYEQYF.

The chain recombines TRBV29-1 with TRBJ2-3, with 10 bases matching TRBD1. V lost 4 bases and J lost 5; bases outside the gene matches: 9. CDR3 length: 15 residues. CDR1 SQVTM and CDR2 ANQGSEA come from the germline V gene. The DNA for the CDR3 is TGCAGCGTTGGCTCAGTGACAGGGGGCGGAGATACGCAGTATTTT. Its protein product is CSVGSVTGGGDTQYF.

The chain is built from TRBV29-1 and TRBJ1-2; D is ambiguous. Trimming cost V 7 bases and J 7 bases, with 10 bases left between them. This CDR3 comprises 10 residues. The germline CDR1 and CDR2 sequences are SQVTM and ANQGSEA. CDR3 region: CSAEAGGYTF. CDR3 sequence (DNA): TGCAGCGCCGAGGCAGGTGGCTACACCTTC.

The chain has TRBV4-1 and TRBJ2-3, with a possible D match to TRBD2 (7 bases). The CDR3 loop spans 16 amino acids. Germline CDR1 reads MGHRA; CDR2 reads YSYEKL. V was trimmed by 2 bases and J by 0 bases, leaving 12 bases between them. CDR3 protein: CASSQRGGLSTDTQYF. CDR3 DNA sequence: TGCGCCAGCAGCCAAAGGGGGGGCCTGAGCACAGATACGCAGTATTTT.

The rearrangement links TRBV12-5 to TRBJ2-7, with D perhaps being TRBD1 or TRBD2 (7 bases each). Between the trimmed V and J ends, which lost 4 bases and 6 bases, there was a span of 19 bases. The CDR3 has 15 residues. Germline V CDR1 and CDR2: LGHNT, FRNRAP. The CDR3: CASGSPGTAGREQYF. In DNA, the CDR3 is TGTGCTAGTGGTTCTCCCGGGACAGCGGGGCGCGAGCAGTACTTC.

This chain joins TRBV30 and TRBJ2-3; no clear D. Germline V CDR1 and CDR2: GTSNPN, SVGIG (reference sequence). V was trimmed by 6 bases and J by 6 bases, leaving 22 bases between them. The CDR3 runs to 15 residues. CDR3 in DNA: TGTGCCTGCCTCAGGAGTTTGGTGTCTCGGGATACGCAGTATTTT. As protein: CACLRSLVSRDTQYF.

This clone was detected a few times. This chain joins TRBV5-1 and TRBJ1-2, with a possible D match to TRBD1 (6 bases). V was shortened by 2 bases and J by 0 bases, with 11 bases between the two germline ends. CDR1 is SGHRS and CDR2 is YFSETQ in the germline V gene. The CDR3 has 15 residues. CDR3 in amino acids: CASSLYTGPNYGYTF. CDR3 nucleotide sequence: TGCGCCAGCAGCTTATATACAGGGCCTAACTATGGCTACACCTTC.

The rearrangement uses TRBV11-1 and TRBJ2-1; tentative D call: TRBD1 (5 bases). Trimming cost V 0 bases and J 3 bases, with 9 bases left between them. This CDR3 is built from 15 residues. In germline, CDR1 is SGHAT, CDR2 FQDESV (reference sequence). The CDR3 DNA reads as TGTGCCAGCAGCTTAGCGCGCAGGGTCTACAATGAGCAGTTCTTC. It encodes CASSLARRVYNEQFF.

The J gene is TRBJ2-7, the V gene TRBV29-1, with TRBD2 matching over 7 bases. The CDR3 extends over 14 amino acids. The germline V gene encodes CDR1 SQVTM and CDR2 ANQGSEA. V was clipped by 2 bases and J by 2 bases; unmatched bases: 6. The CDR3 is CSVESGVGTYEQYF. The DNA of the CDR3 is TGCAGCGTTGAAAGCGGGGTAGGGACCTACGAGCAGTACTTC.

This clone was picked up a small number of times. The rearrangement joins TRBV5-4 to TRBJ1-2; D call uncertain. Germline V gives CDR1 SGHNT, CDR2 YYREEE (reference sequence). V was shortened by 2 bases and J by 4 bases, with 9 bases between the two germline ends. The CDR3 runs to 13 residues. The CDR3 here is CASSLGQIYGYTF. The CDR3 DNA reads TGTGCCAGCAGCTTAGGGCAGATCTATGGCTACACCTTC.

A few counts support this clone. The gene calls are TRBV6-1 and TRBJ1-1, with D hard to call. Germline-derived CDR1 and CDR2 are MNHNS and SASEGT. The germline V and J ends were trimmed by 0 bases and 1 base, with 9 bases remaining between them. This CDR3 is 15 amino acids long. As DNA, the CDR3 is TGTGCCAGCAGTGAAGCCCATATACAGAACACTGAAGCTTTCTTT. This codes for CASSEAHIQNTEAFF.

The J gene is TRBJ1-4, the V gene TRBV29-1; 8 bases agree with TRBD1. CDR3 size: 12 residues. The junction had 6 bases not matched to a gene; V was cut back by 2 bases and J by 13 bases. CDR1 is SQVTM, CDR2 ANQGSEA, per germline. CDR3 in amino acids: CSVERTGNGLFF. In DNA form, the CDR3 reads TGCAGCGTTGAACGGACAGGGAATGGACTGTTTTTT.

V is TRBV28 and J is TRBJ1-5; TRBD1 matches 7 bases. The V gene end was trimmed by 4 bases and the J gene end by 0 bases; junction bases not matched to a gene: 12. The CDR3 covers 18 residues. The V gene's germline CDR1 is MDHEN and CDR2 SYDVKM. The CDR3 here is CASSSRGQELYSNQPQHF. CDR3 nucleotides: TGTGCCAGCAGTTCCCGAGGACAGGAGCTATATAGCAATCAGCCCCAGCATTTT.

V gene TRBV27 combines with J gene TRBJ1-1; 9 bases fit TRBD1. Per germline, CDR1 MNHEY and CDR2 SMNVEV (reference sequence). Trimming removed 6 bases from V and 2 bases from J; junction bases left unmatched: 4. CDR3 size: 14 residues. CDR3 region: CASRPQGANTEAFF. CDR3 coding DNA: TGTGCCAGCAGACCACAGGGGGCTAACACTGAAGCTTTCTTT.

A remark on this clone: Distinct nucleotide sequences in the sample also encode this CDR3. This sequence joins TRBV29-1 and TRBJ1-2; no firm D call. The length of the CDR3 is 11 residues. Trimming left V 3 bases short and J 7 bases short, with 9 bases between. The germline CDR1 and CDR2 sequences are SQVTM and ANQGSEA. The CDR3 coding sequence is TGCAGCGTTGATAGCCAAGGTGGCTACACCTTC. It specifies CSVDSQGGYTF.

This clone was seen a single time. The chain uses TRBV10-3 and TRBJ1-1; D is perhaps TRBD1 (5 bases). Germline assignment: CDR1 ENHRY and CDR2 SYGVKD. There are 15 residues in the CDR3. Trimming left V 5 bases short and J 6 bases short, with 19 bases between. CDR3 DNA: TGTGCCATCAGTTCGGCAGCTGGGCAGGGCTCTGAAGCTTTCTTT. Translating gives CAISSAAGQGSEAFF.

The chain uses TRBV29-1 and TRBJ2-2, with TRBD2 identical over 8 bases. Trimming at V came to 5 bases and at J to 6 bases, leaving 8 bases not matched to a gene. From germline, CDR1 is SQVTM and CDR2 ANQGSEA. There are 14 residues in the CDR3. CDR3 nucleotides: TGCAGCGTTAAAGCGGGGGTAGTATCCGGGGAGCTGTTTTTT. Its translation: CSVKAGVVSGELFF.

The genes are TRBV6-1 and TRBJ2-1; 9 bases match TRBD2. Per the germline V gene, CDR1 is MNHNS and CDR2 is SASEGT. The J segment lost 15 bases and the V segment lost 1 base, leaving 13 bases of the junction unmatched. The CDR3 has 15 residues. The DNA of the CDR3 is TGTGCCAGCAGTGAAGGTAGCGGGGGCTACCTCTGGGTGTTCTTC. Translated: CASSEGSGGYLWVFF.

V is TRBV29-1 and J is TRBJ2-7; D gene ambiguous. V was trimmed by 2 bases and J by 0 bases, leaving 8 bases between them. The germline CDR1 and CDR2 sequences are SQVTM and ANQGSEA. This CDR3 comprises 13 residues. Here the CDR3 reads CSVESRNSYEQYF. The CDR3 nucleotides read TGCAGCGTTGAATCCAGAAACTCCTACGAGCAGTACTTC.

This chain connects TRBV30 to TRBJ1-2; a possible D gene is TRBD1 (6 bases). Germline V lookup: CDR1 GTSNPN, CDR2 SVGIG (reference sequence). The length of the CDR3 is 18 residues. V gave up 2 bases and J gave up 5 bases, with 27 bases separating them. This CDR3 is CAWSSPGQGPPVGYGYTF. CDR3 DNA sequence: TGTGCCTGGAGTTCGCCGGGACAAGGGCCTCCCGTGGGATATGGCTACACCTTC.